This T cell receptor (beta chain) came from a study of long-term antiretroviral therapy in people with HIV. Sequencing used immunoSEQ v3.0 at survey level. The study targeted 40,000-50,000 T-cell genomes per sample in sequencing. Clones were sequenced by immunoSEQ multiplex PCR, and TCRdb holds only the in-frame ones, with some missing. The sample consists of about 22,000 clones, roughly 78% of them appearing once. V lost 3 bases, J lost 0 bases, and 11 bases lay in between. Per germline, CDR1 SQVTM and CDR2 ANQGSEA. The CDR3 runs to 15 residues. This clone showed up just once. This sequence joins TRBV29-1 and TRBJ1-4; TRBD1 is a possible D gene (5 bases). This sequence was found in a woman aged 40 to 50 with HIV. Specimen: unsorted PBMCs, collected 1.2 years after starting antiretroviral therapy. The CDR3 spells CSVERGNATNEKLFF. The DNA for the CDR3 is TGCAGCGTTGAGCGGGGGAACGCAACTAATGAAAAACTGTTTTTT.